The 19 T cell receptor beta chains given below trace back to one sample, sequenced in a study of CD8 T cells in Susac syndrome (dated by TCRdb to the late 2010s). Libraries were made using the immunoSEQ multiplex PCR assay. RNA was extracted using the RNeasy kit, and roughly 0.5 to 1 microgram was reverse transcribed with random hexamers. The raw public data were reprocessed by TCRdb itself: fastp quality trimming at Q25, MiXCR clonotype calling, in-frame beta chains only. Here each entry gathers all rows of one CDR3 protein and keeps the most common genes and DNA. This sample is represented by around 81,000 distinct CDR3 sequences; 85% to 95% of them were singletons. 0.85% to 1% of the sample is held by the ten biggest clonotypes. The sequenced sample consisted of CD8+ T cells from PBMCs. All receptors come from a human donor with Susac syndrome.

The chain couples TRBV3-1 to TRBJ2-5; 7 nucleotides align to TRBD1. The V segment lost 4 bases and the J segment 4 bases; nucleotides outside the gene matches: 9. From germline, CDR1 is LGHDT and CDR2 YNNKEL (reference sequence). The CDR3 runs to 15 residues. In nucleotides, the CDR3 is TGTGCCAGCAGCCTAGCACCGGGACAGAGAGAGACCCAGTACTTC. Protein sequence: CASSLAPGQRETQYF.

The chain carries TRBV18 and TRBJ2-1, with a tentative D call TRBD2 (6 bases). Germline V CDR1 and CDR2: KGHSH, LQKENI. The CDR3 length is 15 residues. V was cut by 3 bases and J by 3 bases, with 12 bases left in between. The CDR3 here is CASSPGGTLYNEQFF. DNA of the CDR3: TGTGCCAGCTCACCTGGAGGGACTCTCTACAATGAGCAGTTCTTC.

The V and J genes are TRBV7-9 and TRBJ1-4; D remains ambiguous. V was pared by 5 bases and J by 12 bases, with 10 bases between. This CDR3 has 11 amino acids. The germline V gene has CDR1 SEHNR and CDR2 FQNEAQ (reference sequence). CDR3 DNA sequence: TGTGCCAGCAGCACCGGCCGGCAACTGTTTTTT. Encoded protein: CASSTGRQLFF.

The gene calls are TRBV20-1 and TRBJ2-1; 7 bases line up with TRBD2. Germline V lookup: CDR1 DFQATT, CDR2 SNEGSKA (reference sequence). This CDR3 contains 14 residues. V shed 5 bases and J 2 bases; nucleotides not matched to a gene: 6. The CDR3 reads CSAGPSGTYNEQFF. As DNA, the CDR3 is TGCAGTGCTGGTCCTAGCGGAACCTACAATGAGCAGTTCTTC.

V usage is TRBV20-1 and J usage is TRBJ2-5; TRBD1 agrees at 7 bases. The CDR3 spans 14 residues. Trimming took 0 bases from V and 1 from J; bases not matched to a gene: 2. Germline V gene lookup returns CDR1 DFQATT and CDR2 SNEGSKA (reference sequence). The CDR3: CSARDGTAQETQYF. CDR3 nucleotides: TGCAGTGCTAGAGATGGGACAGCCCAAGAGACCCAGTACTTC.

The chain employs TRBV5-4 and TRBJ2-7; perhaps D is TRBD1 or TRBD2 (5 bases each). V lost 5 bases to trimming and J lost 1 base, with 25 bases between them. This CDR3 has 18 residues. Germline-derived CDR1 and CDR2 are SGHNT and YYREEE (reference sequence). The CDR3 loop reads CASSFGMSWGRTSYEQYF. The CDR3 DNA reads as TGTGCCAGCAGTTTTGGGATGTCGTGGGGACGCACTTCCTACGAGCAGTACTTC.

The rearrangement joins TRBV29-1 to TRBJ2-5, with D uncertain. V gave up 6 bases and J gave up 5 bases, with 7 bases separating them. Germline assignment: CDR1 SQVTM and CDR2 ANQGSEA. CDR3 length equals 10 residues. The CDR3 nucleotides are TGCAGCGTCGTAGGGGAGACCCAGTACTTC. Translation gives CSVVGETQYF.

V and J are TRBV19 and TRBJ1-1; D unresolved. Germline CDR1 and CDR2: LNHDA and SQIVND (reference sequence). The CDR3 is 13 amino acids. The V end lost 5 bases, the J end lost 0 bases, and 7 bases lay between the germline ends. Here the CDR3 DNA reads TGTGCCAGTAGTTCCTACCTGAACACTGAAGCTTTCTTT. Its translation: CASSSYLNTEAFF. Full variable domain (outside the CDR3, taken from reference TRBV19 and TRBJ1-1): DGGITQSPKYLFRKEGQNVTLSCEQNLNHDAMYWYRQDPGQGLRLIYYSQIVNDFQKGDIAEGYSVSREKKESFPLTVTSAQKNPTAFYLCASSSYLNTEAFFGQGTRLTVV.

The chain employs TRBV7-9 and TRBJ2-4; D tentatively reads TRBD1 or TRBD2 (5 bases each). The CDR3 runs to 15 residues. Trimming cost V 1 base and J 1 base, with 8 bases left between them. Germline V gives CDR1 SEHNR, CDR2 FQNEAQ (reference sequence). The CDR3 DNA is TGTGCCAGCAGCTTAGACGGGGACGCCAAAAACATTCAGTACTTC. Amino acid sequence: CASSLDGDAKNIQYF.

There are a few counts of this clonotype. This chain links TRBV7-3 with TRBJ1-2; TRBD1 aligns across 7 bases. Trimming took 4 bases from V and 6 from J; bases not matched to a gene: 2. The CDR3 consists of 12 residues. The germline V gene has CDR1 SGHTA and CDR2 FQGTGA. CDR3 DNA sequence: TGTGCCAGCAGCTCGACAGGGAATGGCTACACCTTC. It translates to CASSSTGNGYTF. Full variable domain (rest looked up from reference TRBV7-3 and TRBJ1-2): GAGVSQTPSNKVTEKGKYVELRCDPISGHTALYWYRQSLGQGPEFLIYFQGTGAADDSGLPNDRFFAVRPEGSVSTLKIQRTERGDSAVYLCASSSTGNGYTFGSGTRLTVV.

This clonotype has more than one count but fewer than ten. The chain uses TRBV13 and TRBJ2-7, with D tentatively TRBD1 (5 bases). CDR1 is PRHDT and CDR2 is FYEKMQ in the germline V gene (reference sequence). The CDR3 runs to 12 residues. V was cut by 5 bases and J by 3 bases, with 8 bases left in between. The CDR3 DNA is TGTGCCAGCAGCCCTCAGGGCTACGAGCAGTACTTC. It translates to CASSPQGYEQYF.

The CDR3: CASSSTPGGWNNEQFF. The CDR3 DNA is TGTGCCAGCAGCTCCACACCCGGGGGGTGGAACAATGAGCAGTTCTTC. The chain combines TRBV11-2 with TRBJ2-1; 7 bases map to TRBD2. Germline V CDR1 and CDR2: SGHAT, FQNNGV. The junction had 11 bases not matched to a gene; V was cut back by 4 bases and J by 5 bases. CDR3 length: 16 residues.

This clonotype was seen just once. The CDR3 bases are TGCAGCGTTGTGGACAGGGGGTATGAGCAGTTCTTC. As protein: CSVVDRGYEQFF. The chain employs TRBV29-1 and TRBJ2-1; 10 bases match TRBD1. CDR1 and CDR2 (germline): SQVTM, ANQGSEA. The V gene end was trimmed by 4 bases and the J gene end by 8 bases; junction bases not matched to a gene: 2. This CDR3 spans 12 amino acids.

The CDR3 sequence is CASSWGGTQYF. The CDR3 bases are TGCGCCAGCAGCTGGGGAGGGACCCAGTACTTC. This chain links TRBV5-1 with TRBJ2-5, with TRBD2 as a possible D gene (6 bases). Germline V gives CDR1 SGHRS, CDR2 YFSETQ. This CDR3 contains 11 residues. V was clipped by 3 bases and J by 7 bases, with 7 bases between them.

CDR3 DNA: TGTGCCAGCAGCCTTAGCGAGGGACACCCCAATGAGCAGTTCTTC. This encodes CASSLSEGHPNEQFF. The chain carries TRBV7-8 and TRBJ2-1; a possible D gene is TRBD1 (6 bases). The V end lost 5 bases, the J end lost 6 bases, and 17 bases lay between the germline ends. The CDR3 runs to 15 residues. CDR1 and CDR2 from the germline V gene are SGHVS and FQNEAQ.

The genes are TRBV4-3 and TRBJ1-4, with D tentatively TRBD1 (5 bases). This CDR3 is 16 amino acids long. Between the trimmed V and J ends, which lost 0 bases and 7 bases, there was a span of 15 bases. The V gene's germline CDR1 is LGHNA and CDR2 YSLEER. The chain's CDR3 is CASSQDIGQGGEKLFF. The CDR3 DNA follows: TGCGCCAGCAGCCAAGATATAGGGCAGGGTGGTGAAAAACTGTTTTTT.

This chain connects TRBV28 to TRBJ2-2; D gene unclear. This CDR3 has 11 amino acids. Trimming pared 5 bases from V and 6 bases from J, leaving 4 bases between. Germline CDR1 reads MDHEN; CDR2 reads SYDVKM. The CDR3 is CASSPPGELFF. CDR3 bases: TGTGCCAGCAGTCCCCCCGGGGAGCTGTTTTTT.

This sequence joins TRBV12-3 or TRBV12-4 and TRBJ1-5; D is unresolved. V lost 1 base and J lost 6, with 10 bases in between. The CDR3 spans 14 residues. In DNA, the CDR3 is TGTGCCAGCAGTTTAGAGCGGGTGAGTCAGCCCCAGCATTTT. Protein: CASSLERVSQPQHF.

The V call is TRBV29-1, the J call TRBJ1-2; D might be TRBD1 (5 bases). Trimming pared 3 bases from V and 8 bases from J, leaving 13 bases between. CDR1 and CDR2 from the germline V gene are SQVTM and ANQGSEA. This CDR3 has 12 amino acids. CDR3 nucleotides: TGCAGCGTTGATTCAAGTTCAGGGGGCTACACCTTC. This encodes CSVDSSSGGYTF. Variable domain in full (rest from reference TRBV29-1 and TRBJ1-2): SAVISQKPSRDICQRGTSLTIQCQVDSQVTMMFWYRQQPGQSLTLIATANQGSEATYESGFVIDKFPISRPNLTFSTLTVSNMSPEDSSIYLCSVDSSSGGYTFGSGTRLTVV.